This TCR beta chain was sequenced during a study of T-cell reconstitution after alpha-beta-depleted transplantation in children. General study points: Newly produced T cells mostly provided counts and TCRbeta diversity after one year, as hyperexpanded clones declined. Reportedly, only several hundred clones from non-depleted graft cells drove alpha-beta T-cell counts at about two months. The high TCRbeta diversity at day 60 in some patients came from surviving recipient T cells and thymic progenitors.

Concerning this clonotype itself: As yet, its antigen is unknown. Relative to the germline gene, one junction end is altered; a read error may explain this.

The authors prepared the TCRbeta library with unique molecular identifiers. TCRdb processed the PCR reads anew with MiXCR; each CDR3 protein has one entry. The sample holds approximately 150,000 distinct CDR3 sequences, around 8.8% seen once. Germline V gene sequence: CDR1 KGHSH, CDR2 LQKENI. The CDR3 is 13 residues long. The sample in question was PBMCs, mostly from graft donor cells, obtained 180 days after TCRalphabeta/CD19-depleted stem cell transplant. This TCR came from a female patient aged 2-9 years who had a stem cell transplant for congenital amegakaryocytic thrombocytopenia, so the T cells may come from the graft donor. The chain links TRBV18 to TRBJ2-7, with a weak D call TRBD1 (6 bases). This chain's CDR3 is CSSSSTNRDEQYF. In nucleotides, the CDR3 is TGTTCCAGCTCATCCACCAACAGGGACGAGCAGTACTTC.